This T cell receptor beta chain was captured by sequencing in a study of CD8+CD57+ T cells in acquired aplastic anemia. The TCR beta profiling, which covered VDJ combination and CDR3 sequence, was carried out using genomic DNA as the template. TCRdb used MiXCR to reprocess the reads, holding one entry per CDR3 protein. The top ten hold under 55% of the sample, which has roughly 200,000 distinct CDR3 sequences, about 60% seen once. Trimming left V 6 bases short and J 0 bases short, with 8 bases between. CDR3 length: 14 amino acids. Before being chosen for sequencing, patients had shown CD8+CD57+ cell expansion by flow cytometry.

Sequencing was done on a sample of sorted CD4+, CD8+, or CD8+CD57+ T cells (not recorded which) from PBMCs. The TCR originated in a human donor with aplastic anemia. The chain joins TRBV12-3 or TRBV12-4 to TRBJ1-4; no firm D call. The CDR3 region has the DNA TGTGCCAGCAGCCAACAAGCAACTAATGAAAAACTGTTTTTT. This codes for CASSQQATNEKLFF.